A single sample gave rise to the 4 T cell receptor beta chains below, sequenced in a study of OX40 agonist ivuxolimab in advanced cancers. Assay used: immunoSEQ multiplex PCR; TCRdb lists only in-frame clones, some missing. The sample yields some 90,000 clones, approximately 92% seen once. Here the sequenced sample was CD4+ or CD8+ T cells sorted from blood, taken in a trial of the OX40 agonist ivuxolimab. These TCRs come from an adult with an advanced solid tumor such as melanoma, head and neck, liver or kidney cancer.

Concerning this clone: The germline gene is not matched at one end of the junction; a read error may be the cause. J is TRBJ2-7 and V is TRBV9, with 10 bases matching TRBD2. The CDR3 is made up of 15 amino acids. The germline V gene encodes CDR1 SGDLS and CDR2 YYNGEE. The CDR3 here is CASSPSTSGSSEQYF. DNA for the CDR3: TGTGCCAGCAGCCCTTCGACTAGCGGGTCCTCCGAGCAGTACTTC.

J is TRBJ1-1 and V is TRBV18, with TRBD1 as a possible D gene (5 bases). Looked up from germline, CDR1 is KGHSH and CDR2 is LQKENI. Trimming cost V 2 bases and J 3 bases, with 16 bases left between them. The CDR3 sequence is 16 residues long. The CDR3 DNA follows: TGTGCCAGCTCACCATTTGAACAATCGGGGGACACTGAAGCTTTCTTT. Translated: CASSPFEQSGDTEAFF.

CDR3 coding DNA: TGTGCCAGCAGCCTAACCCCGGGACAGGCGTTCTACGAGCAGTACTTC. It is translated as CASSLTPGQAFYEQYF. The chain carries TRBV7-2 and TRBJ2-7; 8 positions agree with TRBD1. The CDR3 contains 16 residues. Looked up from germline, CDR1 is SGHTA and CDR2 is FQGNSA. The ends lost 5 bases at V and 3 bases at J; junction bases unmatched: 12.

The rearrangement joins TRBV7-9 to TRBJ1-5; D gene uncertain. V lost 3 bases and J lost 7, with 10 bases in between. This CDR3 comprises 13 residues. Germline CDR1 reads SEHNR; CDR2 reads FQNEAQ (reference sequence). CDR3 in amino acids: CASSFDMPQPQHF. The CDR3 DNA sequence: TGTGCCAGCAGCTTCGACATGCCCCAGCCCCAGCATTTT.